Reported below is one TCR beta chain. The germline V gene encodes CDR1 MNHEY and CDR2 SVGAGI. The CDR3 is 14 residues long. The source of the sample is a study of T cell clusters in autoimmune cytopenias. TRB amplification used roughly 250 ng of peripheral blood genomic DNA. TRB was amplified by touch-down multiplex PCR, primer pools A and B combined. TCRdb reprocessed the multiplex PCR reads and stores each CDR3 protein as one record, lacking DNA. This sample's table has thousands of distinct CDR3 sequences. Sequencing was done on a sample of peripheral blood. The TCR comes from a human donor with an autoimmune cytopenia or autoimmune hepatitis (not recorded which). V and J are TRBV6-5 and TRBJ1-5; TCRdb designates TRBD1, a call that cannot be tested without DNA. This CDR3 is CASRSQGAGQPQHF.